This T cell receptor (beta chain) was recorded in a study of neurological immune-mediated disorders. Study outcomes and limitations: None of the CDR3 amino acid sequences of expanded clones recurred across subjects, suggesting private repertoires in all groups.

This clonotype was counted many times. Its specificity is not known. CDR1 is SGHKS, CDR2 YYEKEE, per germline (reference sequence). This CDR3 comprises 14 residues. V lost 4 bases and J 4 bases, leaving 13 bases between the germline ends. TCRdb re-called the 5' RACE reads with MiXCR, one entry per CDR3 protein. The sample contains tens of thousands of distinct CDR3 sequences, roughly 7% of which appear only once. The genes are TRBV5-5 and TRBJ2-3; possible D gene TRBD1, 6 bases. Sequenced sample: PBMCs. This sequence originates from a woman between 40 and 50 years old in good health. In DNA, the CDR3 is TGTGCCAGCAGCCTTTTACAGGGTGCAGATACGCAGTATTTT. Residues: CASSLLQGADTQYF.